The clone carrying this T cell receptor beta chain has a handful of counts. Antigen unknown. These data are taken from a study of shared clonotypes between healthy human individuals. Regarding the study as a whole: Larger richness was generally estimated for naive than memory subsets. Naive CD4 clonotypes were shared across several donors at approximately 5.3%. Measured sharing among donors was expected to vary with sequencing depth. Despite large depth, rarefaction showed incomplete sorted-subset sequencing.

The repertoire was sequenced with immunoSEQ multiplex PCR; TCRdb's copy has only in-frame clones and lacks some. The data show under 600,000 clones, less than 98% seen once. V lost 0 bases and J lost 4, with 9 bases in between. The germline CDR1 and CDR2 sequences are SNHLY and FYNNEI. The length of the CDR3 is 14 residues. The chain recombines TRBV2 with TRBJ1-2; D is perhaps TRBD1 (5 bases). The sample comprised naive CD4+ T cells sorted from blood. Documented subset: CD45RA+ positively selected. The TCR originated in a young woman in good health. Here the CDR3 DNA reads TGTGCCAGCAGTGAAGCTGAGGGGACCTATGGCTACACCTTC. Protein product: CASSEAEGTYGYTF.